These T cell receptor beta chains were read from a single sample in a study of T cells in narcolepsy. Measured with immunoSEQ multiplex PCR; TCRdb has only the in-frame clones, and not every one. The sample shows about 35,000 clones, roughly 87% of them seen only once. Sequenced: CD45RA- memory CD4+ T cells from PBMCs. These receptors originate from a human donor with narcolepsy. The conserved cysteine and the conserved F or W are not part of the CDR3 here.

J	V	CDR3
TRBJ2-3	TRBV5-8	ASSLVIGSDTQY
TRBJ1-1	TRBV6-1	ASNFGFFGAEAF
TRBJ2-7	TRBV18	ASSPPSRGSSYEQY
TRBJ2-1	TRBV18	ASSPRQGADNEQF
TRBJ2-3	TRBV19	ASQDRDADTQY
TRBJ2-7	TRBV10-3	AAKTGREQY
TRBJ2-2	TRBV5-5	ASSLAQGNTGELF
TRBJ2-2	TRBV11-3	ASSWEGTGELF
TRBJ2-3	TRBV5-4	ASSSGRREDTQY
TRBJ2-7	TRBV10-3	AISGMGSSYEQY
TRBJ2-5	TRBV5-6	ASSLGNQETQY
TRBJ1-5	TRBV19	ASSILGDQPQH
TRBJ1-5	TRBV9	ASSVEGQPNQPQH
TRBJ1-1	TRBV7-3	ASSPQENTEAF
TRBJ1-2	TRBV7-9	ASSPSPQGYPYGYT
TRBJ1-2	TRBV28	ASSSLILSTGV
TRBJ1-1	TRBV5-1	ASSLHPGNTEAF
TRBJ2-5	TRBV4-2	ASSQGQGAGEKTQY
TRBJ2-7	TRBV11-3	ASSLQTSGSVARQY
TRBJ1-2	TRBV19	ASSHPGRQTNYGYT
TRBJ2-3	TRBV4-3	ASSQGSGRDTQY
TRBJ1-1	TRBV7-9	ASSLVNTNLQGGNTEAF
TRBJ2-3	TRBV6-1	ASSVAAGGLIDTQY
TRBJ2-7	TRBV18	ASSPQGSREQY
TRBJ2-3	TRBV7-2	ASSSRGFTDTQY
TRBJ2-1	TRBV5-1	ASASGESSYNEQF
TRBJ2-5	TRBV9	ASSVASQETQY
TRBJ2-7	TRBV19	ASSIGLAGDEQY
TRBJ1-5	TRBV28	ASSTTTGLGSQPQH
TRBJ2-1	TRBV6-1	ASSARQGDGEQF
TRBJ1-1	TRBV29-1	SARFSVAEAF
TRBJ2-1	TRBV30	AWFPGTSGKNEQF
TRBJ2-1	TRBV20-1	SAWGLNEQF
TRBJ2-3	TRBV6-6	ASSYRGGRGDTQY
TRBJ2-5	TRBV28	ASSLWDRNVQETQY
TRBJ2-7	TRBV28	ASSLGTGMTSGREQY
TRBJ1-5	TRBV28	ASSKRPEGGSQPQH
TRBJ1-1	TRBV19	ASRGQLWTEAF
TRBJ2-7	TRBV5-5	ASSTRDRETYEQY
TRBJ2-2	TRBV6-1	ASSPMTGRPGELF
TRBJ1-6	TRBV7-9	ASSLGSSYNSPLH
TRBJ1-1	TRBV9	ASSARTGKSTEAF
TRBJ2-7	TRBV6-1	ASSARQGVVEQY
TRBJ2-2	TRBV5-1	ASSLDRSTGELF
TRBJ2-7	TRBV2	ASSEQTSGSYEQY
TRBJ1-2	TRBV5-1	ASGTGFYGYT
TRBJ2-1	TRBV30	AWRGEGLAGHNEQF
TRBJ2-7	TRBV4-3	ASSQDALRGSYEQY
TRBJ1-5	TRBV30	AWSVGQSLRQPQH